The 26 T cell receptor beta chains presented below share a single source sample, sequenced in a study of molecular identifiers for immune sequencing clone quantification. TCRdb re-called the PCR reads with MiXCR, one entry per CDR3 protein. Altogether hundreds of thousands of distinct CDR3 sequences are present, roughly 23% being singletons, with the ten largest covering 0.75% to 0.85%. Sequencing was performed on naive CD8+ T cells from blood, with Jurkat cell RNA spiked in. The subset is: FACS-sorted CD8+CD4-CCR7+CD45RA+ naive T cells. These receptors all stem from a human donor in good health. Some libraries in this study had Jurkat cell RNA spiked in.

This clonotype has a count of ten or more. This chain uses TRBV5-4 with TRBJ2-7; tentatively, D is TRBD2 (6 bases). From germline, CDR1 is SGHNT and CDR2 YYREEE (reference sequence). The CDR3 extends over 16 amino acids. With 3 bases removed from V and 5 bases from J, the gap between germline ends came to 21 bases. The CDR3 DNA sequence: TGTGCCAGCAGCTCTCCAGGATGGCGTAGCGGCAACGAGCAGTACTTC. Protein sequence: CASSSPGWRSGNEQYF.

This clonotype has at least ten counts. The V gene is TRBV4-3, the J gene TRBJ2-1, with D perhaps TRBD1 (6 bases). CDR3 size: 11 residues. The germline gives CDR1 LGHNA, CDR2 YSLEER. The V end lost 3 bases, the J end lost 15 bases, and 12 bases lay between the germline ends. CDR3 residues: CASSQRQEWFF. CDR3 bases: TGCGCCAGCAGCCAGCGACAGGAGTGGTTCTTC.

Concerning this clonotype: A much larger clone lies one base from this, so it may be a read error. J is TRBJ2-7 and V is TRBV6-6; 12 bases map to TRBD1. Germline trimming cut 2 bases from V and 4 bases from J; bases unmatched to any gene: 6. Germline V gene sequence: CDR1 MNHNY, CDR2 SVGAGI (reference sequence). This CDR3 has 16 amino acids. CDR3 loop: CASSYPRDRGQYEQYF. The DNA of the CDR3 is TGTGCCAGCAGTTACCCCCGGGACAGGGGGCAGTACGAGCAGTACTTC.

This clonotype was recorded many times. The chain uses TRBV20-1 and TRBJ2-7; maybe TRBD2 (7 bases). The V and J ends lost 3 bases and 5 bases respectively, with 14 bases between them. The CDR3 is 13 residues long. The germline CDR1 and CDR2 sequences are DFQATT and SNEGSKA (reference sequence). CDR3 coding DNA: TGCAGTGCTAGTTTCGCGGGGGCAGACGAGCAGTACTTC. As protein: CSASFAGADEQYF.

Concerning this clonotype: The junction differs from germline at one of its ends, possibly a read error. This sequence joins TRBV27 and TRBJ1-1; D gene unclear. The CDR3 is 14 residues long. Germline CDR1 MNHEY, CDR2 SMNVEV (reference sequence). This CDR3 reads CASSLSPSDTGAFF. The CDR3 DNA reads TGTGCCAGCAGTTTAAGCCCGAGCGACACTGGAGCTTTCTTT.

This clonotype was counted ten times or more. The chain couples TRBV7-6 to TRBJ1-3; D not certain. Germline loops: CDR1 SGHVS, CDR2 FNYEAQ. The CDR3 is 16 residues long. V shed 3 bases and J shed 4 bases, with 16 bases lying between them. The CDR3 DNA reads TGTGCCAGCAGCTTTGACATCCCCGAGAGCGGAAACACCATATATTTT. This gives the protein CASSFDIPESGNTIYF.

Ten or more counts support this clonotype. The chain recombines TRBV7-8 with TRBJ1-1; no reliable D call. Trimming took off 0 bases at V and 2 bases at J, with 4 bases between the two ends. The CDR3 is 13 amino acids. Germline values: CDR1 SGHVS, CDR2 FQNEAQ. As DNA, the CDR3 is TGTGCCAGCAGCTTAGCACCTAACACTGAAGCTTTCTTT. Amino acid sequence: CASSLAPNTEAFF.

Turning to this clonotype: This may be a read error, as it is one base from a much larger clone. The chain employs TRBV13 and TRBJ2-5; D gene unclear. Germline assignment: CDR1 PRHDT and CDR2 FYEKMQ (reference sequence). CDR3 length equals 14 residues. CDR3 bases: TGTGCCAGCAGCTCCGTCGGGTACCAAGAGACCCGGTACTTC. The encoded protein is CASSSVGYQETRYF.

For this clonotype: A read error may account for a junction end that differs from germline. V is TRBV7-9 and J is TRBJ1-1, with a weak D call TRBD1 (6 bases). The germline gives CDR1 SEHNR, CDR2 FQNEAQ (reference sequence). CDR3 size: 14 residues. CDR3 sequence reads: CASNSQGPNTEAFF. The CDR3, as DNA: TGTGCCAGCAACTCTCAGGGGCCCAACACTGAAGCCTTCTTT.

The V call is TRBV19, the J call TRBJ2-7; TRBD1 agrees at 7 bases. The CDR3 covers 14 residues. Germline V CDR1 and CDR2: LNHDA, SQIVND (reference sequence). J was trimmed by 3 bases and V by 5 bases; bases with no gene match: 7. The CDR3 DNA follows: TGTGCCAGTAGTGGGGGTGACAGGGTCTACGAGCAGTACTTC. Its translation: CASSGGDRVYEQYF.

This clonotype was recorded many times. V gene TRBV7-9 combines with J gene TRBJ1-1; a weak D match, TRBD1 (5 bases). Trimming removed 5 bases at V and 6 bases at J, with 10 bases between. CDR1 and CDR2 (germline): SEHNR, FQNEAQ (reference sequence). This CDR3 is built from 12 residues. CDR3 protein: CASSPPGPEAFF. CDR3 DNA: TGTGCCAGCAGCCCACCGGGGCCTGAAGCTTTCTTT.

There are many counts of this clonotype. This sequence joins TRBV6-5 and TRBJ1-2; the D is unclear. V was shortened by 2 bases and J by 7 bases, with 14 bases between the two germline ends. The germline gives CDR1 MNHEY, CDR2 SVGAGI. This CDR3 contains 14 residues. The CDR3 nucleotides are TGTGCCAGCAGTTACGAGTTGGGAAAGGGTGGCTACACCTTC. This sequence encodes CASSYELGKGGYTF.

Concerning this clonotype itself: This clone may be a read error of a much larger clone one base away. This chain joins TRBV27 and TRBJ2-7; tentative D call: TRBD2 (6 bases). Between the trimmed V and J ends, which lost 5 bases and 0 bases, there was a span of 11 bases. The CDR3 runs to 14 residues. Germline CDR1 and CDR2: MNHEY and SMNVEV (reference sequence). CDR3 amino acids: CASSPREVSYEQYF. The CDR3 DNA follows: TGTGCCAGCAGTCCCAGGGAGGTCTCCTACGAGCAGTACTTC.

V is TRBV28 and J is TRBJ1-1; D might be TRBD1 (5 bases). This CDR3 is 15 amino acids long. Germline V CDR1 and CDR2: MDHEN, SYDVKM. The V end was cut by 2 bases, the J end by 0 bases, with 10 bases between. In nucleotides, the CDR3 is TGTGCCAGCAGTTTAGACAGATTCCTGAACACTGAAGCTTTCTTT. This encodes CASSLDRFLNTEAFF.

There are a few counts of this clonotype. The chain is built from TRBV5-5 and TRBJ2-2; 10 bases map to TRBD1. The CDR3 totals 16 residues. Germline-derived CDR1 and CDR2 are SGHKS and YYEKEE (reference sequence). Germline trimming cut 0 bases from V and 10 bases from J; bases unmatched to any gene: 9. CDR3 bases: TGTGCCAGCAGCTTGGCCGCCGGGACAGGGGCTTTGGAGCTGTTTTTT. Protein: CASSLAAGTGALELFF.

A note on this clonotype: This clone may be a read error of a much larger clone one base away. The rearrangement uses TRBV14 and TRBJ1-1; D is uncertain. Germline V gene data show CDR1 as SGHDN and CDR2 as FVKESK. CDR3 size: 15 residues. V was clipped by 3 bases and J by 4 bases, with 15 bases between them. In DNA, the CDR3 is TGTGCCAGCAGCCACAGGACGGGATTCAGCACTGAAGCTTTCTTT. Protein sequence: CASSHRTGFSTEAFF. The entire variable domain, with the rest obtained from reference TRBV14 and TRBJ1-1, is as follows: EAGVTQFPSHSVIEKGQTVTLRCDPISGHDNLYWYRRVMGKEIKFLLHFVKESKQDESGMPNNRFLAERTGGTYSTLKVQPAELEDSGVYFCASSHRTGFSTEAFFGQGTRLTVV.

With respect to this clonotype: A much more abundant neighbour one base away suggests this may be a read error. The chain is built from TRBV6-5 and TRBJ2-7; 8 bases map to TRBD1. There are 13 residues in the CDR3. In germline, CDR1 is MNHEY, CDR2 SVGAGI. V gave up 6 bases and J gave up 5 bases; unmatched junction bases: 6. CDR3 residues: CASRETGVDEQYF. Written as DNA, the CDR3 is TGTGCCAGCAGAGAGACAGGGGTCGACGAGCAGTACTTC.

This clonotype was found many times. V is TRBV7-9 and J is TRBJ1-1; D may be TRBD1 (5 bases). This CDR3 is 14 amino acids long. Germline CDR1 and CDR2: SEHNR and FQNEAQ (reference sequence). Trimming took 5 bases from V and 2 from J, leaving 12 bases between them. CDR3 sequence (DNA): TGTGCCAGCAGCCGGGACGGATTAAACACTGAAGCTTTCTTT. This translates into CASSRDGLNTEAFF.

This clonotype has just one count. A much bigger clone sits one base away, suggesting this may be a read error. DNA for the CDR3: TGTGCCAGCGGCGTTACAGGCGCAAGTTCCTACGAGCAGTACTTC. This encodes CASGVTGASSYEQYF. The chain combines TRBV9 with TRBJ2-7; D is perhaps TRBD1 (5 bases). Germline CDR1 SGDLS, CDR2 YYNGEE. The CDR3 contains 15 residues.

In its sample, this clonotype was seen many times. This sequence joins TRBV6-5 and TRBJ1-1; D not resolved. Germline-derived CDR1 and CDR2 are MNHEY and SVGAGI. V lost 7 bases, J lost 0 bases, and 6 bases lay in between. This CDR3 contains 12 residues. CDR3 sequence reads: CASTSMNTEAFF. The DNA of the CDR3 is TGTGCCAGCACCAGCATGAACACTGAAGCTTTCTTT.

This clonotype was seen ten or more times. The rearrangement joins TRBV6-5 to TRBJ2-7; a weak D match, TRBD2 (6 bases). The CDR3 runs to 13 residues. Trimming took off 5 bases at V and 4 bases at J, with 12 bases between the two ends. Germline V CDR1 and CDR2: MNHEY, SVGAGI. CDR3 residues: CASSTSGRYEQYF. The CDR3 DNA is TGTGCCAGCAGTACTTCAGGGAGGTACGAGCAGTACTTC.

Ten or more counts support this clonotype. The chain combines TRBV6-2 or TRBV6-3 with TRBJ2-3; weak D call: TRBD2 (5 bases). The CDR3 is 13 residues long. CDR1 is MNHEY, CDR2 SVGEGT, per germline. The V end was cut by 2 bases, the J end by 6 bases, with 9 bases between. CDR3 amino acids: CASSYAPGDTQYF. The DNA of the CDR3 is TGTGCCAGCAGTTACGCTCCGGGGGATACGCAGTATTTT.

A remark on this clonotype: This sequence may be a read error, since a much larger clone differs from it by one base. The chain links TRBV19 to TRBJ2-5, with a possible D match to TRBD2 (7 bases). CDR3 size: 15 residues. V gave up 5 bases and J gave up 1 base, with 14 bases separating them. CDR1 is LNHDA, CDR2 SQIVND, per germline (reference sequence). CDR3 sequence (DNA): TGTGCCAGTAGTTCCTGCGGGGGCGGCCAAGAGACCCAGTACTTC. This encodes CASSSCGGGQETQYF.

A note on this clonotype: At one boundary the junction diverges from the germline segment, which might be a read error. This rearrangement joins TRBV25-1 to TRBJ2-3, with 8 positions matching TRBD1. The CDR3 has 14 residues. Germline CDR1 MGHDK, CDR2 SYGVNS. The CDR3 spells CAGSAVRGLDTQYF. CDR3 in DNA: TGTGCCGGCAGTGCGGTCAGGGGGCTTGATACGCAGTATTTT.

The table lists this clonotype with many counts. This sequence joins TRBV2 and TRBJ1-2; D is ambiguous. Germline V gene sequence: CDR1 SNHLY, CDR2 FYNNEI. Trimming took 7 bases from V and 5 from J, leaving 11 bases between them. The CDR3 is 12 amino acids. The DNA of the CDR3 is TGTGCCAGCATTACGGCGGATTATGGCTACACCTTC. Translated: CASITADYGYTF.

Points on this clonotype: This may be a read error, as it is one base from a much larger clone. The chain combines TRBV29-1 with TRBJ2-3; D possibly uses TRBD1 or TRBD2 (5 bases each). The CDR3 runs 13 residues. Germline V gene data show CDR1 as SQVTM and CDR2 as ANQGSEA. Trimming left V 6 bases short and J 2 bases short, with 12 bases between. Written as DNA, the CDR3 is TGCAGCGTACCCGGGGCAGTCACAGATACGCAGTATTTT. Translation gives CSVPGAVTDTQYF.